Below, 25 T cell receptor beta chains from the same sample are listed, as sequenced in a study of T-cell reconstitution after alpha-beta-depleted transplantation in children. The TCRbeta library was prepared with unique molecular identifiers. MiXCR was run by TCRdb on the PCR reads, yielding one entry per CDR3 protein. This repertoire shows around 90,000 distinct CDR3 sequences, around 15% found once; its top ten account for around a fifth. The sample here was PBMCs, mostly from graft donor cells, taken 180 days after TCRalphabeta/CD19-depleted stem cell transplant. These receptors came from a male patient between 2 and 15 years old who had a stem cell transplant for acute lymphoblastic leukemia, so the T cells may come from the graft donor.

The chain employs TRBV20-1 and TRBJ2-7; 10 nucleotides align to TRBD2. The CDR3 consists of 13 residues. V dropped 0 bases and J dropped 7; count of bases not matched to a gene: 3. Per germline, CDR1 DFQATT and CDR2 SNEGSKA (reference sequence). In nucleotides, the CDR3 is TGCAGTGCTAGAGATATACTAGCGGGAGAGCAGTACTTC. This codes for CSARDILAGEQYF.

This clonotype was picked up many times. The chain uses TRBV5-1 and TRBJ1-2; 10 bases match TRBD1. There are 16 residues in the CDR3. CDR1 is SGHRS and CDR2 is YFSETQ in the germline V gene. V gave up 1 base and J gave up 2 bases; unmatched junction bases: 5. The CDR3 spells CASSLSPDRGNYGYTF. The DNA of the CDR3 is TGCGCCAGCAGCTTGTCCCCGGACAGGGGGAACTATGGCTACACCTTC.

The chain combines TRBV5-8 with TRBJ2-7; 9 positions agree with TRBD2. V shed 0 bases and J 3 bases; nucleotides not matched to a gene: 4. The CDR3 length is 15 residues. Per germline, CDR1 SGHTS and CDR2 YDEGEE. The CDR3 region is CASSLELAGNYEQYF. CDR3 nucleotide sequence: TGTGCCAGCAGCTTGGAGCTAGCGGGGAACTACGAGCAGTACTTC.

This clonotype was counted a few times. This chain uses TRBV6-1 with TRBJ2-4; a possible D gene is TRBD2 (6 bases). The CDR3 loop spans 16 amino acids. Germline lookup yields CDR1 MNHNS and CDR2 SASEGT. V was trimmed by 6 bases and J by 0 bases, leaving 15 bases between them. Here the CDR3 reads CASSSFPGLAKNIQYF. CDR3 bases: TGTGCCAGCAGCTCCTTCCCGGGACTAGCCAAAAACATTCAGTACTTC.

This clonotype was counted many times. This chain connects TRBV18 to TRBJ2-5; no clear D gene. Trimming took off 1 base at V and 2 bases at J, with 8 bases between the two ends. From germline, CDR1 is KGHSH and CDR2 LQKENI. The CDR3 has 14 amino acids. CDR3 sequence reads: CASSPQSGQETQYF. CDR3 in DNA: TGTGCCAGCTCACCACAGTCCGGGCAAGAGACCCAGTACTTC.

The chain has TRBV29-1 and TRBJ1-1; the D is unclear. Germline CDR1 SQVTM, CDR2 ANQGSEA. CDR3 length: 11 residues. Trimming removed 3 bases at V and 9 bases at J, with 11 bases between. Written as DNA, the CDR3 is TGCAGCGTTGAGGACCCACAAAAAGCTTTCTTT. Its translation: CSVEDPQKAFF.

This clonotype occurred many times. V gene TRBV20-1 combines with J gene TRBJ2-7, with D perhaps matching TRBD1 (6 bases). This CDR3 is 14 amino acids long. The ends were cut back, 6 bases at V and 2 bases at J, with 17 bases in the middle. CDR1 is DFQATT and CDR2 is SNEGSKA in the germline V gene (reference sequence). CDR3 protein: CSADARAGAYEQYF. In DNA form, the CDR3 reads TGCAGTGCCGATGCTCGGGCAGGGGCCTACGAGCAGTACTTC.

This clonotype is medium-sized (0.01 to 0.1%) within its sample. This chain joins TRBV5-1 and TRBJ1-2, with 8 nucleotides matching TRBD1. Germline CDR1 SGHRS, CDR2 YFSETQ. The trim removed 0 bases at V and 2 bases at J, leaving 3 bases unmatched. The CDR3 runs 15 residues. Here the CDR3 reads CASSLEAGGNYGYTF. In nucleotides, the CDR3 is TGCGCCAGCAGCTTGGAGGCAGGGGGCAACTATGGCTACACCTTC.

This clonotype was picked up one time. This CDR3 is missing its conserved last phenylalanine or tryptophan, likely due to a read error. The genes are TRBV5-6 and TRBJ2-7; no clear D. CDR1 and CDR2 from the germline V gene are SGHDT and YYEEEE. The V and J ends lost 5 bases and 0 bases respectively, with 9 bases between them. This CDR3 contains 13 residues. The CDR3 nucleotides are TGTGCCAGCAGTCAAACAGCCTCCTACGAGCAGTACCTC. Protein product: CASSQTASYEQYL.

This clonotype was seen a few times. The rearrangement uses TRBV5-1 and TRBJ1-1; D possibly corresponds to TRBD1 (6 bases). This CDR3 comprises 17 residues. Trimming stripped 0 bases from V and 0 bases from J, with 15 bases between. The germline V gene has CDR1 SGHRS and CDR2 YFSETQ. CDR3 bases: TGCGCCAGCAGCTTGGAGGGGACAAAAACCTTGAACACTGAAGCTTTCTTT. The encoded protein is CASSLEGTKTLNTEAFF.

The V gene is TRBV29-1, the J gene TRBJ2-5; D is unresolved. CDR3 length: 13 amino acids. Trimming removed 4 bases at V and 5 bases at J, with 14 bases between. The V gene's germline CDR1 is SQVTM and CDR2 ANQGSEA. The DNA of the CDR3 is TGCAGCGTTGGGAATATGGGTTGGGAGACCCAGTACTTC. It is translated as CSVGNMGWETQYF.

This clonotype occurred many times. The CDR3 reads CASSPDEGVRDTQYF. The CDR3 bases are TGTGCCAGCAGCCCTGATGAGGGGGTGAGAGATACGCAGTATTTT. The rearrangement joins TRBV4-2 to TRBJ2-3; D might be TRBD1 (6 bases). Trimming shortened V by 4 bases and J by 5 bases, and 16 bases separated the two germline ends. This CDR3 region has 15 residues. The germline CDR1 and CDR2 sequences are LGHNA and YNFKEQ.

This clonotype was found many times. The chain uses TRBV10-3 and TRBJ1-2; 8 bases agree with TRBD1. Germline-derived CDR1 and CDR2 are ENHRY and SYGVKD. V gave up 8 bases and J gave up 3 bases; unmatched junction bases: 2. The CDR3 loop spans 12 amino acids. The CDR3 protein is CAISGQDYGYTF. CDR3 nucleotides: TGTGCCATCTCGGGACAGGACTATGGCTACACCTTC.

This clonotype has a count of ten or more. V gene TRBV7-2 combines with J gene TRBJ2-2; 13 positions agree with TRBD2. The V gene end was trimmed by 3 bases and the J gene end by 5 bases; junction bases not matched to a gene: 3. The length of the CDR3 is 16 residues. Germline V gene data show CDR1 as SGHTA and CDR2 as FQGNSA. CDR3 protein: CASSFRLAGGTGELFF. As DNA, the CDR3 is TGTGCCAGCAGCTTCAGACTAGCGGGGGGTACCGGGGAGCTGTTTTTT.

The CDR3 region has the DNA TGTGCCAGCAGTTACTACCCCGGGAACGAGCAGTACTTC. Its translation: CASSYYPGNEQYF. The chain uses TRBV6-2 or TRBV6-3 and TRBJ2-7; D is possibly TRBD2 (5 bases). Per germline, CDR1 MNHEY and CDR2 SVGEGT. The CDR3 extends over 13 amino acids. The V end lost 1 base, the J end lost 5 bases, and 9 bases lay between the germline ends.

J is TRBJ2-5 and V is TRBV5-6; D remains ambiguous. Germline lookup yields CDR1 SGHDT and CDR2 YYEEEE. The CDR3 sequence is 14 residues long. The V gene lost 1 base and the J gene lost 0 bases, with 7 bases spanning the gap. The CDR3 bases are TGTGCCAGCAGCTTGTGGTCGTACCAAGAGACCCAGTACTTC. Its protein product is CASSLWSYQETQYF.

This clonotype was observed a single time. The junction does not match germline at one end; this may be a read error. V is TRBV6-5 and J is TRBJ1-5, with D tentatively TRBD1 (6 bases). The CDR3 loop spans 17 amino acids. The germline CDR1 and CDR2 sequences are MNHEY and SVGAGI. CDR3 nucleotide sequence: TGTGCCAGCAATTACAGGATGAACAGGGTTAACAATCAGCCCCAGCATTTT. Protein: CASNYRMNRVNNQPQHF.

This clonotype was observed a few times. CDR3 amino acids: CASSPLIGVGAGANVLTF. DNA for the CDR3: TGCGCCAGCAGCCCGCTTATCGGGGTGGGCGCCGGGGCCAACGTCCTGACTTTC. The chain uses TRBV4-1 and TRBJ2-6, with a tentative D call TRBD2 (5 bases). This CDR3 is 18 amino acids long. V was shortened by 4 bases and J by 4 bases, with 20 bases between the two germline ends. Germline CDR1 and CDR2: MGHRA and YSYEKL.

The chain uses TRBV7-6 and TRBJ1-5, with D possibly TRBD1 on 6 matching bases. This CDR3 contains 16 residues. Germline V CDR1 and CDR2: SGHVS, FNYEAQ. The V gene lost 0 bases and the J gene lost 5 bases, with 14 bases spanning the gap. This CDR3 is CASSLAVAGADQPQHF. The CDR3 DNA reads as TGTGCCAGCAGCTTAGCGGTGGCAGGGGCGGATCAGCCCCAGCATTTT.

V is TRBV20-1 and J is TRBJ1-2; 8 bases map to TRBD1. V lost 0 bases, J lost 2 bases, and 11 bases stayed unmatched. CDR1 and CDR2 from the germline V gene are DFQATT and SNEGSKA (reference sequence). This CDR3 is 17 amino acids long. This CDR3 reads CSARDPVRTGKNYGYTF. In DNA form, the CDR3 reads TGCAGTGCTAGAGATCCCGTCAGGACAGGGAAGAACTATGGCTACACCTTC.

The chain joins TRBV7-8 to TRBJ1-1; D unresolved. Germline values: CDR1 SGHVS, CDR2 FQNEAQ. Between the trimmed V and J ends, which lost 8 bases and 1 base, there was a span of 8 bases. The CDR3 extends over 12 amino acids. CDR3 sequence (DNA): TGTGCCAGCTACCCTCCGAACACTGAAGCTTTCTTT. Translating gives CASYPPNTEAFF.

This clonotype has more than one count but fewer than ten. At one boundary the junction diverges from the germline segment, which might be a read error. The chain uses TRBV12-3 or TRBV12-4 and TRBJ1-4; D is perhaps TRBD1 (5 bases). The CDR3 spans 12 residues. The CDR3: CASSLGGTLLSF. Here the CDR3 DNA reads TGTGCCAGCAGCCTAGGAGGGACCCTATTATCTTTT.

The table lists this clonotype with a few counts. The chain couples TRBV20-1 to TRBJ1-1; D remains unclear. CDR1 is DFQATT, CDR2 SNEGSKA, per germline (reference sequence). This CDR3 contains 14 residues. Deletions cut 6 bases from V and 1 base from J, with 15 bases between. The CDR3 nucleotides read TGCAGTGCCCACCCCACGGGTAGGAACACTGAAGCTTTCTTT. Protein sequence: CSAHPTGRNTEAFF.

The J gene is TRBJ2-5, the V gene TRBV7-2; 8 positions match TRBD1. This CDR3 region has 19 residues. CDR1 is SGHTA, CDR2 FQGNSA, per germline. Trimming at V came to 2 bases and at J to 4 bases, leaving 18 bases not matched to a gene. The CDR3 DNA is TGTGCCAGCAGCTTATCCTCAATGTTTAGACAGGGGAGACGAGAGACCCAGTACTTC. It is translated as CASSLSSMFRQGRRETQYF.

V gene TRBV3-1 combines with J gene TRBJ2-7; D gene ambiguous. The CDR3 covers 14 residues. V lost 2 bases and J lost 0, with 8 bases in between. The V gene's germline CDR1 is LGHDT and CDR2 YNNKEL (reference sequence). Written as DNA, the CDR3 is TGTGCCAGCAGCCAACGGCTGTTCTCCTACGAGCAGTACTTC. Translating gives CASSQRLFSYEQYF.